This TCR beta chain originates from a study of T cells in Graves' hyperthyroidism and ophthalmopathy. V lost 5 bases, J lost 6 bases, and 10 bases stayed unmatched. From germline, CDR1 is MDHEN and CDR2 SYDVKM. The CDR3 consists of 16 residues. Researchers took RNA transcripts and amplified the TCR beta CDR3 regions from them. The TCR CDR3 first-round RT-PCR relied on the HTBI primer set. TCRdb passed the multiplex PCR reads through MiXCR, listing each CDR3 protein once. This sample yields some 550,000 distinct CDR3 sequences, of which 20% are seen a single time; more than 25% belongs to the top ten. The sample was blood. The source is a man younger than 30 with Graves' hyperthyroidism. This chain links TRBV28 with TRBJ2-7, with 13 bases matching TRBD2. Here the CDR3 reads CASSPDGLAGDREQYF. DNA for the CDR3: TGTGCCAGCAGTCCGGACGGACTAGCGGGAGATCGCGAGCAGTACTTC.